This passage covers 21 T cell receptor beta chains from one sample sequenced in a study of cytomegalovirus exposure and HLA in healthy donors. The PCR had 60 Vbeta and 13 Jbeta primers. TCRdb's table, derived via immunoSEQ multiplex PCR, lists solely in-frame clones and lacks some. The sample has fewer than 120,000 clones, around 79% seen once. Material: PBMCs. The receptors were sampled from a woman aged 25-40 years in good health and CMV-seronegative.

The chain uses TRBV25-1 and TRBJ1-2; 8 nucleotides agree with TRBD1. The CDR3 consists of 16 residues. V shed 6 bases, J shed 4 bases, and the junction held 13 bases outside the gene matches. CDR1 and CDR2 (germline): MGHDK, SYGVNS. CDR3 sequence reads: CASRGTGQGGVYGYTF. As DNA, the CDR3 is TGTGCCAGCAGAGGTACAGGACAGGGAGGTGTCTATGGCTACACCTTC.

The chain links TRBV30 to TRBJ2-7, with 7 bases identical to TRBD1. Germline loops: CDR1 GTSNPN, CDR2 SVGIG (reference sequence). J lost 9 bases, V lost 0 bases, and 17 bases had no gene match. This CDR3 is built from 16 residues. CDR3 region: CAWSVAPHGTDSRQYF. CDR3 sequence (DNA): TGTGCCTGGAGTGTTGCCCCCCACGGGACAGATAGTCGGCAGTACTTC.

The V gene is TRBV7-2, the J gene TRBJ2-3; 9 bases match TRBD2. The junction had 7 bases not matched to a gene; V was cut back by 5 bases and J by 4 bases. The CDR3 length is 15 residues. CDR1 SGHTA and CDR2 FQGNSA come from the germline V gene. The CDR3 protein is CASSAPGLAADTQYF. The CDR3 DNA follows: TGTGCCAGCAGCGCACCGGGACTAGCTGCAGATACGCAGTATTTT.

The V gene is TRBV6-5, the J gene TRBJ1-1; weak D call: TRBD1 (5 bases). The CDR3 is 15 amino acids. CDR1 is MNHEY, CDR2 SVGAGI, per germline. The V end was cut by 2 bases, the J end by 1 base, with 11 bases between. In DNA form, the CDR3 reads TGTGCCAGCAGTTACACACTCGGACAGAACACTGAAGCTTTCTTT. Its protein is CASSYTLGQNTEAFF.

This clone was counted only a few times. The V and J genes are TRBV18 and TRBJ1-4; a possible D gene is TRBD1 (5 bases). The CDR3 totals 15 residues. Trimming left V 3 bases short and J 8 bases short, with 16 bases between. Germline V gene lookup returns CDR1 KGHSH and CDR2 LQKENI. This CDR3 reads CASSPDKRTYEKLFF. The CDR3, as DNA: TGTGCCAGCTCACCGGACAAACGGACCTACGAAAAACTGTTTTTT.

CDR3 sequence: CAISEGGGGETQYF. In DNA, the CDR3 is TGTGCCATCAGTGAAGGGGGCGGTGGAGAGACCCAGTACTTC. This sequence joins TRBV10-3 and TRBJ2-5, with 7 bases that match TRBD1. With V trimmed by 3 bases and J by 4 bases, 5 bases remained unmatched. There are 14 residues in the CDR3. The V gene's germline CDR1 is ENHRY and CDR2 SYGVKD.

This clone appeared a few times. In nucleotides, the CDR3 is TGTGCCAGCAGGGTATCGAGACAGGGTGAAAAACTGTTTTTT. This gives the protein CASRVSRQGEKLFF. The chain carries TRBV7-9 and TRBJ1-4; 7 bases agree with TRBD1. CDR3 length equals 14 residues. Trimming at V came to 6 bases and at J to 7 bases, leaving 8 bases not matched to a gene. CDR1 SEHNR and CDR2 FQNEAQ come from the germline V gene (reference sequence).

This chain joins TRBV30 and TRBJ2-4; 9 nucleotides agree with TRBD2. This CDR3 is 16 amino acids long. The V gene's germline CDR1 is GTSNPN and CDR2 SVGIG (reference sequence). After removal of 5 bases from V and 2 bases from J, the junction contained 10 bases not matched to a gene. This chain's CDR3 is CAWGDIAGVSKNIQYF. The CDR3 nucleotides read TGTGCCTGGGGTGATATAGCGGGAGTATCCAAAAACATTCAGTACTTC. Supplemented by reference TRBV30 and TRBJ2-4, the full variable domain reads SQTIHQWPATLVQPVGSPLSLECTVEGTSNPNLYWYRQAAGRGLQLLFYSVGIGQISSEVPQNLSASRPQDRQFILSSKKLLLSDSGFYLCAWGDIAGVSKNIQYFGAGTRLSVL.

The chain carries TRBV29-1 and TRBJ2-1; the match to TRBD2 covers 11 bases. This CDR3 has 13 amino acids. Germline values: CDR1 SQVTM, CDR2 ANQGSEA. J lost 9 bases, V lost 5 bases, and 6 bases had no gene match. The DNA of the CDR3 is TGCAGCGTTTCTAGCGGGGGGAGAGGTGAGCAGTTCTTC. Translated, it gives CSVSSGGRGEQFF.

This chain connects TRBV4-2 to TRBJ1-4; D is uncertain. The V end lost 4 bases, the J end lost 8 bases, and 14 bases lay between the germline ends. This CDR3 contains 14 residues. Germline CDR1 is LGHNA and CDR2 is YNFKEQ. The CDR3 sequence: CASSPRKVEEKLFF. In DNA form, the CDR3 reads TGTGCCAGCAGCCCGAGGAAGGTAGAGGAAAAACTGTTTTTT.

This clone was counted once. The V and J genes are TRBV5-6 and TRBJ2-1; 7 bases are shared with TRBD2. There are 16 residues in the CDR3. J gave up 1 base and V 0 bases, and 4 bases lay outside the gene matches. Germline loops: CDR1 SGHDT, CDR2 YYEEEE. Here the CDR3 reads CASSLGLAGSYNEQFF. The DNA of the CDR3 is TGTGCCAGCAGCTTGGGACTAGCAGGGTCCTACAATGAGCAGTTCTTC. The variable domain in full, with the rest retrieved from reference TRBV5-6 and TRBJ2-1, is DAGVTQSPTHLIKTRGQQVTLRCSPKSGHDTVSWYQQALGQGPQFIFQYYEEEERQRGNFPDRFSGHQFPNYSSELNVNALLLGDSALYLCASSLGLAGSYNEQFFGPGTRLTVL.

The CDR3 nucleotides are TGTGCCTGGAGAGGGGGGAACACTGAAGCTTTCTTT. As protein: CAWRGGNTEAFF. This chain uses TRBV30 with TRBJ1-1; the D gene is possibly TRBD1 (6 bases). Germline V CDR1 and CDR2: GTSNPN, SVGIG (reference sequence). There are 12 residues in the CDR3. With 3 bases removed from V and 1 base from J, the gap between germline ends came to 6 bases.

This chain uses TRBV28 with TRBJ2-3, with TRBD2 matching 8 bases. The germline V gene encodes CDR1 MDHEN and CDR2 SYDVKM. There are 14 residues in the CDR3. With V trimmed by 10 bases and J by 2 bases, 8 bases remained unmatched. CDR3 in DNA: TGTGCCATCCGCAAGCGGGAGTTCACAGATACGCAGTATTTT. Its translation: CAIRKREFTDTQYF. The complete variable domain, with remaining parts taken from reference TRBV28 and TRBJ2-3, reads DVKVTQSSRYLVKRTGEKVFLECVQDMDHENMFWYRQDPGLGLRLIYFSYDVKMKEKGDIPEGYSVSREKKERFSLILESASTNQTSMYLCAIRKREFTDTQYFGPGTRLTVL.

This clone has just a few counts. The rearrangement uses TRBV6-1 and TRBJ1-5; D remains unclear. CDR3 length: 14 amino acids. CDR1 and CDR2 (germline): MNHNS, SASEGT. Trimming cost V 0 bases and J 11 bases, with 14 bases left between them. DNA for the CDR3: TGTGCCAGCAGTGAAGCCCGATCCCCTCGAGCCCAGCATTTT. It specifies CASSEARSPRAQHF.

The chain carries TRBV11-2 and TRBJ1-1; 9 bases align to TRBD1. Germline-derived CDR1 and CDR2 are SGHAT and FQNNGV. CDR3 length: 16 residues. Germline trimming cut 5 bases from V and 1 base from J; bases unmatched to any gene: 8. CDR3 DNA sequence: TGTGCCAGCAGCCACAGGGGGCTGACAGGGAACACTGAAGCTTTCTTT. This sequence encodes CASSHRGLTGNTEAFF.

This clone has a single count. This rearrangement joins TRBV19 to TRBJ2-1; tentative D call: TRBD1 (5 bases). The CDR3 extends over 16 amino acids. Trimming removed 5 bases at V and 2 bases at J, with 16 bases between. CDR1 and CDR2 from the germline V gene are LNHDA and SQIVND (reference sequence). The CDR3 DNA reads TGTGCCAGTAGTTCCAGGACACCCGGCCCCTACAATGAGCAGTTCTTC. The encoded protein is CASSSRTPGPYNEQFF.

The genes are TRBV25-1 and TRBJ1-3; D is perhaps TRBD1 (6 bases). The V end lost 1 base, the J end lost 2 bases, and 6 bases lay between the germline ends. Per germline, CDR1 MGHDK and CDR2 SYGVNS. The CDR3 contains 14 residues. CDR3 sequence: CASSEWGPGNTIYF. In nucleotides, the CDR3 is TGTGCCAGCAGTGAATGGGGGCCTGGAAACACCATATATTTT.

This chain joins TRBV4-3 and TRBJ2-5, with 13 positions matching TRBD2. Germline-derived CDR1 and CDR2 are LGHNA and YSLEER. This CDR3 has 19 residues. V trimming: 1 base; J trimming: 2 bases; junction bases outside the gene matches: 10. CDR3 nucleotides: TGCGCCAGCAGCCAAGGGGGGACTAGCGGGGCCAGATCTCAAGAGACCCAGTACTTC. It specifies CASSQGGTSGARSQETQYF.

In its sample, this clone was seen a few times. V is TRBV6-4 and J is TRBJ2-5, with TRBD2 identical over 9 bases. CDR3 length equals 14 residues. CDR1 and CDR2 from the germline V gene are MRHNA and SNTAGT. The ends lost 3 bases at V and 5 bases at J; junction bases unmatched: 4. The CDR3 sequence: CASSEYSGSETQYF. The CDR3 DNA is TGTGCCAGCAGTGAATATAGCGGGAGCGAGACCCAGTACTTC.

This chain joins TRBV5-8 and TRBJ2-6; D gene uncertain. Trimming stripped 0 bases from V and 3 bases from J, with 13 bases between. Germline values: CDR1 SGHTS, CDR2 YDEGEE. This CDR3 contains 17 residues. The CDR3 spells CASSLVHTSSGANVLTF. CDR3 bases: TGTGCCAGCAGCTTGGTTCACACGTCTAGTGGGGCCAACGTCCTGACTTTC. Full variable domain (missing parts from reference TRBV5-8 and TRBJ2-6): EAGVTQSPTHLIKTRGQQATLRCSPISGHTSVYWYQQALGLGLQFLLWYDEGEERNRGNFPPRFSGRQFPNYSSELNVNALELEDSALYLCASSLVHTSSGANVLTFGAGSRLTVL.

This clone was detected only once. V gene TRBV2 combines with J gene TRBJ1-6; D remains unclear. Trimming removed 3 bases from V and 6 bases from J, with 18 bases in between. Germline-derived CDR1 and CDR2 are SNHLY and FYNNEI. This CDR3 has 17 amino acids. Here the CDR3 reads CASSDTIAGIGNSPLHF. DNA for the CDR3: TGTGCCAGCAGTGACACGATCGCAGGCATTGGTAATTCACCCCTCCACTTT.